The 11 T cell receptor beta chains given below trace back to one sample, sequenced in a study of cytomegalovirus exposure and HLA in healthy donors. The PCR made use of 60 Vbeta and 13 Jbeta primers. Only in-frame clones appear in the TCRdb table, and some are missing; sequencing was by immunoSEQ multiplex PCR. The data contain about 180,000 clones, about four fifths of them singletons. The sample was PBMCs. Receptors originate from a male donor in good health and CMV-seronegative.

This chain links TRBV4-3 with TRBJ1-1; 7 nucleotides align to TRBD1. The V segment lost 1 base and the J segment 3 bases; nucleotides outside the gene matches: 11. The CDR3 extends over 17 amino acids. Germline V gene sequence: CDR1 LGHNA, CDR2 YSLEER. The CDR3 here is CASSQARTGTADTEAFF. In nucleotides, the CDR3 is TGCGCCAGCAGCCAAGCCAGAACAGGGACAGCCGACACTGAAGCTTTCTTT.

This clone was seen once. The chain combines TRBV9 with TRBJ2-1; 16 nucleotides line up with TRBD2. V lost 5 bases, J lost 0 bases, and 11 bases stayed unmatched. The CDR3 spans 20 residues. From germline, CDR1 is SGDLS and CDR2 YYNGEE. The CDR3 region has the DNA TGTGCCAGCAGTTATACCGGGACTAGCGGGAGGGGGGCCTCCTACAATGAGCAGTTCTTC. Translated, it gives CASSYTGTSGRGASYNEQFF.

The chain combines TRBV5-1 with TRBJ2-3, with 8 positions matching TRBD1. The trim removed 2 bases at V and 2 bases at J, leaving 10 bases unmatched. In germline, CDR1 is SGHRS, CDR2 YFSETQ. This CDR3 has 17 residues. Written as DNA, the CDR3 is TGCGCCAGCAGCTTTCGCTCCCGGGACAGGTTCACAGATACGCAGTATTTT. Translation: CASSFRSRDRFTDTQYF.

V usage is TRBV28 and J usage is TRBJ2-7, with D perhaps matching TRBD2 (6 bases). Trimming took off 0 bases at V and 4 bases at J, with 10 bases between the two ends. The CDR3 runs to 14 residues. Germline CDR1 and CDR2: MDHEN and SYDVKM. This CDR3 reads CASSLWGGRYEQYF. In DNA form, the CDR3 reads TGTGCCAGCAGTTTATGGGGGGGTAGGTACGAGCAGTACTTC.

J is TRBJ2-7 and V is TRBV7-9; a weak D match, TRBD1 (5 bases). The CDR3 has 15 amino acids. The V gene lost 3 bases and the J gene lost 5 bases, with 17 bases spanning the gap. Germline CDR1 and CDR2: SEHNR and FQNEAQ (reference sequence). DNA of the CDR3: TGTGCCAGCAGCTTGCAGGGTACGACGGGTGACGAGCAGTACTTC. Translating gives CASSLQGTTGDEQYF.

The J gene is TRBJ1-1, the V gene TRBV2, with D unclear. CDR3 size: 15 residues. V lost 2 bases, J lost 1 base, and 11 bases lay in between. Germline lookup yields CDR1 SNHLY and CDR2 FYNNEI. In DNA form, the CDR3 reads TGTGCCAGCAGTGAACGGGTACGGGGGAACACTGAAGCTTTCTTT. Translation: CASSERVRGNTEAFF.

The genes are TRBV5-4 and TRBJ1-5, with unresolved D. This CDR3 has 13 residues. From germline, CDR1 is SGHNT and CDR2 YYREEE (reference sequence). Trimming stripped 3 bases from V and 0 bases from J, with 4 bases between. For the CDR3, the DNA is TGTGCCAGCAGCTCCTTTAGCAATCAGCCCCAGCATTTT. This codes for CASSSFSNQPQHF.

CDR3 coding DNA: TGTGCCAGCAGCCAAGCGCTTGCGGGGGAGCTGTTTTTT. Its protein is CASSQALAGELFF. The chain carries TRBV4-2 and TRBJ2-2; D is unresolved. The CDR3 runs 13 residues. Trimming took off 1 base at V and 8 bases at J, with 8 bases between the two ends. In germline, CDR1 is LGHNA, CDR2 YNFKEQ.

The gene calls are TRBV5-6 and TRBJ2-5; 8 bases map to TRBD2. With 0 bases clipped from V and 5 bases from J, the junction kept 3 bases outside the gene matches. The CDR3 has 14 residues. CDR1 is SGHDT and CDR2 is YYEEEE in the germline V gene. The CDR3 bases are TGTGCCAGCAGCTTGGCGGGAGGGTTGGAGACCCAGTACTTC. Its protein is CASSLAGGLETQYF.

This clone was counted only a few times. The V call is TRBV15, the J call TRBJ1-5; TRBD1 matches at 7 bases. V was clipped by 3 bases and J by 3 bases; unmatched bases: 2. Looked up from germline, CDR1 is LNHNV and CDR2 is YYDKDF (reference sequence). There are 14 residues in the CDR3. The CDR3 here is CATSSDRVNQPQHF. The CDR3 DNA is TGTGCCACCAGCAGTGACAGGGTCAATCAGCCCCAGCATTTT.

The V call is TRBV6-5, the J call TRBJ2-1; TRBD1 matches at 8 bases. Trimming removed 6 bases from V and 5 bases from J; junction bases left unmatched: 9. The CDR3 contains 15 residues. Germline V gene data show CDR1 as MNHEY and CDR2 as SVGAGI. The DNA of the CDR3 is TGTGCCAGCAGACCGTGGACAGGGAAGAACAATGAGCAGTTCTTC. This sequence encodes CASRPWTGKNNEQFF.